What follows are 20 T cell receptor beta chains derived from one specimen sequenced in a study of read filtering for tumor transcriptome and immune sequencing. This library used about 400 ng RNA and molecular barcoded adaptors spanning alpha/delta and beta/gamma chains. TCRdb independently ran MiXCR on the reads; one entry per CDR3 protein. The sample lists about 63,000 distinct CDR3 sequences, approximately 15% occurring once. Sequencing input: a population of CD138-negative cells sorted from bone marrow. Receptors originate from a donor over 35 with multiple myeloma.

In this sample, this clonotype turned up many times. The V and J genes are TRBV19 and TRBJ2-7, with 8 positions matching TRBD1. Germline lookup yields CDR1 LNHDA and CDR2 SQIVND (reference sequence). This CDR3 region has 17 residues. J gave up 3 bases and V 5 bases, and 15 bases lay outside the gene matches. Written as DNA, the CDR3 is TGTGCCAGTAGTGACTACAACGGACAGGGCTATGGCTACGAGCAGTACTTC. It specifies CASSDYNGQGYGYEQYF.

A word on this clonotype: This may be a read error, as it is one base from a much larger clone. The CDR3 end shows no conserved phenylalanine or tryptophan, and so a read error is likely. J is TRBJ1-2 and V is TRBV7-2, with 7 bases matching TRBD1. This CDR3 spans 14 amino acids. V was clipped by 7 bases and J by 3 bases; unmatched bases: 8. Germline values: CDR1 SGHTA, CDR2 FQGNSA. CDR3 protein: CASKRQGTDYGYTL. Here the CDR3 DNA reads TGTGCCAGCAAAAGACAGGGAACAGACTATGGCTACACCCTC.

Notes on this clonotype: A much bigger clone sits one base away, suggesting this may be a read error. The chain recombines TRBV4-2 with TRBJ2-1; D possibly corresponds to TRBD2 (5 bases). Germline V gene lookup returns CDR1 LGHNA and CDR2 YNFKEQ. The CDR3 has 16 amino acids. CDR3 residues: CASSQAPAVRTSEQFF. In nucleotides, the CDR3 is TGCGCCAGCAGCCAAGCCCCAGCAGTCCGCACTAGTGAGCAGTTCTTC.

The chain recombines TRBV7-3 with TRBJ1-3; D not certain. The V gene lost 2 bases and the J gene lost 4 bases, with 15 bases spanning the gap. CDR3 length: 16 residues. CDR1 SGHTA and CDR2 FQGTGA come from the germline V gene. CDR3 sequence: CASSLSGRLNGNTIYF. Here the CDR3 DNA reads TGTGCCAGCAGCTTATCGGGCAGGTTAAACGGAAACACCATATATTTT.

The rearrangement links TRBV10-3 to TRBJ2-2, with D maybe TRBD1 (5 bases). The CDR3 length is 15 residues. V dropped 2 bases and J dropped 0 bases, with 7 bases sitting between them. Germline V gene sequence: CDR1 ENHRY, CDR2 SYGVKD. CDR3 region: CAISEPTANTGELFF. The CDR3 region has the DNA TGTGCCATCAGTGAGCCGACAGCGAACACCGGGGAGCTGTTTTTT.

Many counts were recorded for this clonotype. CDR3 region: CASRRSGRATDTQYF. CDR3 coding DNA: TGTGCCAGCCGCCGGTCCGGGCGCGCCACAGATACGCAGTATTTT. The chain employs TRBV12-3 or TRBV12-4 and TRBJ2-3; D remains unclear. Trimming shortened V by 8 bases and J by 2 bases, and 17 bases separated the two germline ends. The CDR3 extends over 15 amino acids.

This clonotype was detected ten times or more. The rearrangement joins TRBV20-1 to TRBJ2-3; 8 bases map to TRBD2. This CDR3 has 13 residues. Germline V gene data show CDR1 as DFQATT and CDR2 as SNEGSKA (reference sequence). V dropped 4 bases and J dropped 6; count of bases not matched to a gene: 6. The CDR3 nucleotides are TGCAGTGCTAAGGCTAGCGGGCGTGATACGCAGTATTTT. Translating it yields CSAKASGRDTQYF.

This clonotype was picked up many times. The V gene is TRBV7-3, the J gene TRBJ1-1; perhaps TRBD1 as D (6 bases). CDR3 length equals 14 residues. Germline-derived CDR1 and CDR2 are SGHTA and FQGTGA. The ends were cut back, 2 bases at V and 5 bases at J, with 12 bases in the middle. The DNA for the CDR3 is TGTGCCAGCAGCTTACTAAGTCAGGGGACTGAAGCTTTCTTT. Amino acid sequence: CASSLLSQGTEAFF.

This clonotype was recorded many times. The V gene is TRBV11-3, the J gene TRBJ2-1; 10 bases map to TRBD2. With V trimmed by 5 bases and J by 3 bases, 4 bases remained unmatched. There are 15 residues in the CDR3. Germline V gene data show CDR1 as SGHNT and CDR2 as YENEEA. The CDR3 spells CASSRTSGIYNEQFF. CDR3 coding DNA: TGTGCCAGCAGCCGGACTAGCGGTATCTACAATGAGCAGTTCTTC.

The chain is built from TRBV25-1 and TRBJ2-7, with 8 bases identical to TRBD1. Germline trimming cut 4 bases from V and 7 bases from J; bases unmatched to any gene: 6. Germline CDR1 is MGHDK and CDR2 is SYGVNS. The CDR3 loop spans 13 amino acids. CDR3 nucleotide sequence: TGTGCCAGCAGTGTGACAGGGGCTGGGGAGCAGTACTTC. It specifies CASSVTGAGEQYF.

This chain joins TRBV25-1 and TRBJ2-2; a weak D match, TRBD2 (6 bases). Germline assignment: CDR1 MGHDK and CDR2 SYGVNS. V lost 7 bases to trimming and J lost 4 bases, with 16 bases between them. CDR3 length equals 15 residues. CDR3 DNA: TGTGCCAGCACTCCCGGGACTCTGGGCACCGGGGAGCTGTTTTTT. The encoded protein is CASTPGTLGTGELFF.

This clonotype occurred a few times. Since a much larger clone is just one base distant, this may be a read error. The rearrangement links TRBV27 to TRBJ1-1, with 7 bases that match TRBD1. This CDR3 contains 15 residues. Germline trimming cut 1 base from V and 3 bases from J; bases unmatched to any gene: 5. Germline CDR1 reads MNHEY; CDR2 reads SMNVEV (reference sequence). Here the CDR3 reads CASSLWQRGHTEAFF. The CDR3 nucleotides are TGTGCCAGCAGTTTATGGCAGAGGGGGCACACTGAAGCTTTCTTT.

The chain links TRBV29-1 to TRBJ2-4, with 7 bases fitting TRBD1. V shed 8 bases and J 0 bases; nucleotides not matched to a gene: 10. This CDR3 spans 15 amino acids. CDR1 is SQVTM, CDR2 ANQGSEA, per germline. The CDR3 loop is CSTQETGLAKNIQYF. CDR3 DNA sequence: TGCAGCACCCAAGAGACAGGGCTAGCCAAAAACATTCAGTACTTC.

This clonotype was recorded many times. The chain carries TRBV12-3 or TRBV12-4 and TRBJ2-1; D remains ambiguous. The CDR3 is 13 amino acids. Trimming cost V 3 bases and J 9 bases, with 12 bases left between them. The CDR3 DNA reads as TGTGCCAGCAGTTTTCTCCGGATTGTTGAGCAGTTCTTC. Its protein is CASSFLRIVEQFF.

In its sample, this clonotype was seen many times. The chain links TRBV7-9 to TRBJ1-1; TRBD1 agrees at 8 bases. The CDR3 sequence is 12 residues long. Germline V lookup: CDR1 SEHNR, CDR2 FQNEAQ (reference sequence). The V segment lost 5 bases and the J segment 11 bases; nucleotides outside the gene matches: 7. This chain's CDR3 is CASSPGDRKAFF. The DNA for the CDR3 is TGTGCCAGCAGCCCGGGGGACAGGAAGGCTTTCTTT.

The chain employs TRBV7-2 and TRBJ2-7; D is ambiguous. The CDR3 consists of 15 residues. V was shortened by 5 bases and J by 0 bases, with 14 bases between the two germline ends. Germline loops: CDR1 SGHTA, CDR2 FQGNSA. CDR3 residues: CASSLSQLSSYEQYF. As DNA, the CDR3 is TGTGCCAGCAGCCTCAGCCAGCTTAGCTCCTACGAGCAGTACTTC.

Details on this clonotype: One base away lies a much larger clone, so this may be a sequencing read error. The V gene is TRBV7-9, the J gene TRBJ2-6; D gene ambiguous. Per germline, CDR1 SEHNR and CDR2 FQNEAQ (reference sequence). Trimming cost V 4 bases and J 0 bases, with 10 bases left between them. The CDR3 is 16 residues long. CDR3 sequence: CASSSIRLSGANVLTF. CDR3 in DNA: TGTGCCAGCAGCTCCATTAGGCTCTCTGGGGCCAACGTCCTGACTTTC.

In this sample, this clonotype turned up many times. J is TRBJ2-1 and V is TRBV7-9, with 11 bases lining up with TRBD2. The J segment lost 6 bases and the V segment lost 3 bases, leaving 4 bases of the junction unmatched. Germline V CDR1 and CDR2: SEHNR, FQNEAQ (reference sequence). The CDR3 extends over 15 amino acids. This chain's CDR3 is CASSFPSGRINEQFF. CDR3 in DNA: TGTGCCAGCAGCTTTCCTAGCGGGAGGATCAATGAGCAGTTCTTC. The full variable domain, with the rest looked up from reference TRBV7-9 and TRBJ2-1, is DTGVSQNPRHKITKRGQNVTFRCDPISEHNRLYWYRQTLGQGPEFLTYFQNEAQLEKSRLLSDRFSAERPKGSFSTLEIQRTEQGDSAMYLCASSFPSGRINEQFFGPGTRLTVL.

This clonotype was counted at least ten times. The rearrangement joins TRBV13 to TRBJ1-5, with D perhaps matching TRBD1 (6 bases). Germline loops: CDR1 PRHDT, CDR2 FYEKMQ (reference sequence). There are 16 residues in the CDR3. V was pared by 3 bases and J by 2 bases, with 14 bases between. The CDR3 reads CASSFRTARGNQPQHF. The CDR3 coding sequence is TGTGCCAGCAGCTTTAGGACAGCTCGGGGCAATCAGCCCCAGCATTTT.

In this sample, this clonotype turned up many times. The CDR3 DNA is TGTGCCAGCAGCTTAGCAGGACTAGCGAACACAGATACGCAGTATTTT. The encoded protein is CASSLAGLANTDTQYF. V and J are TRBV7-2 and TRBJ2-3; 9 bases fit TRBD2. Germline loops: CDR1 SGHTA, CDR2 FQGNSA. This CDR3 has 16 residues. V lost 0 bases and J lost 2; bases outside the gene matches: 3.